A selection of T cell receptor beta chains follows, all from one sample in a study of cytomegalovirus exposure and HLA in healthy donors. Assay used: immunoSEQ multiplex PCR; TCRdb lists only in-frame clones, some missing. The sample consists of just over 80,000 clones, roughly 79% of them appearing once. The sample taken for sequencing was PBMCs. Source of these receptors: a man between 18 and 35 years old in good health and CMV-seropositive. CDR3s include the opening cysteine and the closing phenylalanine or tryptophan. D genes are given only for firm matches. Expanded clones get a size class; other rows say once, few or many, or leave the size out.

clone size,J gene,D gene,V gene,CDR3 DNA,CDR3 protein
-,TRBJ1-1,-,TRBV2,TGTGCCAGCAGTGATAAAGTTAGAGGGAGTGAAGCTTTCTTT,CASSDKVRGSEAFF
-,TRBJ1-2,TRBD1,TRBV10-3,TGTGCCATCAATACAGGGGTCCCACGGGGCTACACCTTC,CAINTGVPRGYTF
-,TRBJ1-2,-,TRBV13,TGTGCCAGCAGCTTAGAAAGTCCCTTTGGGGGGGCCGGCTATGGCTACACCTTC,CASSLESPFGGAGYGYTF
-,TRBJ2-5,-,TRBV11-2,TGTGCCAGCAGCCCTAGGGGGGGAAGCCAAGAGACCCAGTACTTC,CASSPRGGSQETQYF
-,TRBJ2-6,-,TRBV9,TGTGCCAGCAGCGTATGGAGTCCCGGGGCCAACGTCCTGACTTTC,CASSVWSPGANVLTF
-,TRBJ2-7,TRBD2,TRBV5-8,TGTGCCAGCAGCTTGGCCCTGACTAGCGGGGACAATCAGATCTACGAGCAGTACTTC,CASSLALTSGDNQIYEQYF
few,TRBJ1-2,TRBD1,TRBV5-6,TGTGCCAGCAGCTTGGACAGGGGGTTTTATGGCTACACCTTC,CASSLDRGFYGYTF
-,TRBJ2-5,-,TRBV9,TGTGCCAGCAGCCTCGACGAGGGAGAGACCCAGTACTTC,CASSLDEGETQYF
-,TRBJ2-7,-,TRBV6-5,TGTGCCAGCAGTTACGTGGCGGGGCAGGAGCAGTACTTC,CASSYVAGQEQYF
once,TRBJ1-2,TRBD1,TRBV5-6,TGTGCCAGCAGCTCCGGGACAGACCGACGAGCTAACTATGGCTACACCTTC,CASSSGTDRRANYGYTF
-,TRBJ2-7,TRBD2,TRBV19,TGTGCCACCACGGGGAGGGACTATAGAGAGCAGTACTTC,CATTGRDYREQYF
-,TRBJ2-7,TRBD1,TRBV4-1,TGCGCCAGCAGCCTAACGGGGGACAGGAGGTCCTACGAGCAGTACTTC,CASSLTGDRRSYEQYF
-,TRBJ1-4,-,TRBV5-1,TGCGCCAGCCGTATCTCGACTAATGAAAAACTGTTTTTT,CASRISTNEKLFF
-,TRBJ2-2,-,TRBV7-9,TGTGCCAGCAGCTTAGTTGCGGGAATCGGGGAGCTGTTTTTT,CASSLVAGIGELFF
-,TRBJ2-7,TRBD1,TRBV6-5,TGTGCCAGCAGGACCGGACAGGGTCTACAGTACTTC,CASRTGQGLQYF
-,TRBJ2-1,TRBD2,TRBV28,TGTGTCGTGAGCTTAGGGACTAGCGGGAGGCACAATGAGCAGTTCTTC,CVVSLGTSGRHNEQFF
once,TRBJ2-3,TRBD2,TRBV4-2,TGTGCCAGCAGCCAAGGGACTAGCGGGTTAGCAGATACGCAGTATTTT,CASSQGTSGLADTQYF
-,TRBJ1-2,TRBD1,TRBV27,TGTGCCAGCAGTCTCGGCGCCTCGACAGGGATTGGCTACACCTTC,CASSLGASTGIGYTF
few,TRBJ1-1,-,TRBV7-7,TGTGCTAGCAGCAGGGGAATTAGCACTGAAGCTTTCTTT,CASSRGISTEAFF
-,TRBJ2-7,TRBD1,TRBV18,TGTGCCAGCTCACCATCCGGGACAGGGTACGAGCAGTACTTC,CASSPSGTGYEQYF
-,TRBJ1-5,-,TRBV7-2,TGTGCCAGCAGCTTATCCGCATCGGATCAGCCCCAGCATTTT,CASSLSASDQPQHF
-,TRBJ2-3,TRBD2,TRBV28,TGTGCCAGCAGGCCCTCTAGCGGTTCCACAGATACGCAGTATTTT,CASRPSSGSTDTQYF
-,TRBJ1-1,-,TRBV28,TGTGCCAGCAGTCCGACATCCTTAAACACTGAAGCTTTCTTT,CASSPTSLNTEAFF
-,TRBJ1-2,TRBD1,TRBV28,TGTGCCAGCAGTCCGCAAATCGGACAGGGAATGGGCTACACCTTC,CASSPQIGQGMGYTF
-,TRBJ1-2,-,TRBV20-1,TGCAGCAGGACACCATATGGCTACACCTTC,CSRTPYGYTF
-,TRBJ2-3,-,TRBV29-1,TGCAGCGCTAGTCTTGAGATACGCGGAGATACGCAGTATTTT,CSASLEIRGDTQYF
once,TRBJ2-1,TRBD1,TRBV14,TGTGCCAGCAGCCGGGACAGGGGGGGGTACAATGAGCAGTTCTTC,CASSRDRGGYNEQFF
-,TRBJ1-2,TRBD1,TRBV4-1,TGCGCCAGCAGCCAAGACGGACAGGGATCCTATGGCTACACCTTC,CASSQDGQGSYGYTF
-,TRBJ2-1,TRBD2,TRBV10-1,TGCGCCAGCAGCACCGGGACTAGCGGATACAATGAGCAGTTCTTC,CASSTGTSGYNEQFF
-,TRBJ1-1,-,TRBV2,TGTGCCAGCAGGCAGGGAACCTTAATGAACACTGAAGCTTTCTTT,CASRQGTLMNTEAFF
-,TRBJ1-3,-,TRBV6-1,TGTGCCAGCAGCATTCCAGGAAACACCATATATTTT,CASSIPGNTIYF
-,TRBJ2-7,TRBD2,TRBV28,TGTGCCAGCAGCCTGACCGGACTAGCGGGAGGGCCCGTGCAGTACTTC,CASSLTGLAGGPVQYF
-,TRBJ2-6,TRBD1,TRBV5-4,TGTGCCAGCAGGGGAGGACAGGGCCGCCCTGGGGCCAACGTCCTGATTTTC,CASRGGQGRPGANVLIF
-,TRBJ1-1,-,TRBV29-1,TGCAGCGTTGAAGCTTATTTGAACACTGAAGCTTTCTTT,CSVEAYLNTEAFF
-,TRBJ2-7,TRBD2,TRBV2,TGTGCCAGCGCTCGCCCTCGGGCTAGCGGCTCACAATGGTCCTACGAGCAGTACTTC,CASARPRASGSQWSYEQYF
-,TRBJ2-5,-,TRBV2,TGTGCCAGCAGTGCGTGGACATTAGAAGAGACCCAGTACTTC,CASSAWTLEETQYF
-,TRBJ2-7,TRBD1,TRBV29-1,TGCAGCGTTGGAGACAGGGGGGACGAGCAGTACTTC,CSVGDRGDEQYF
once,TRBJ1-2,-,TRBV19,TGTGCCAGTAGTAGGGACATACTCGACAACTATGGCTACACCTTC,CASSRDILDNYGYTF
-,TRBJ2-7,-,TRBV7-9,TGTGCCAGCAGCTTAGCTGCCGGACAATTTTACGAGCAGTACTTC,CASSLAAGQFYEQYF
-,TRBJ2-3,-,TRBV4-1,TGCGCCAGCAGCCAATCTTCTATACAGGGCCCCACAGATACGCAGTATTTT,CASSQSSIQGPTDTQYF
-,TRBJ2-7,TRBD2,TRBV6-5,TGTGCCAGCAGGCTAGCGGTCCTCAGCTCCTACGAGCAGTACTTC,CASRLAVLSSYEQYF
few,TRBJ1-1,TRBD1,TRBV28,TGTGCCAGCAGGCAGACAGGGTATGGGGACACTGAAGCTTTCTTT,CASRQTGYGDTEAFF
-,TRBJ1-1,TRBD1,TRBV27,TGTGCCAGCACTACCCAGGGGGATGTGAACACTGAAGCTTTCTTT,CASTTQGDVNTEAFF
once,TRBJ1-1,-,TRBV28,TGTGCCAGCAGTTATCGGGGGACTGAAGCTTTCTTT,CASSYRGTEAFF
-,TRBJ1-2,TRBD1,TRBV28,TGTGCCAGCAGTATCCACAGGGGGAATCGATATGGCTACACCTTC,CASSIHRGNRYGYTF
-,TRBJ2-1,TRBD2,TRBV7-3,TGTGCCAGCAGCCTCGGACTAGCGGGCCCCAATGAGCAGTTCTTC,CASSLGLAGPNEQFF
-,TRBJ2-6,TRBD2,TRBV5-4,TGTGCCAGCAGCTTGCCTCGGGCGGGAGTTGGGGCCAACGTCCTGACTTTC,CASSLPRAGVGANVLTF
-,TRBJ2-1,TRBD2,TRBV7-8,TGTGCCAGCAGCTTCCAGAGAGGACTAGCAGCCCCCTACAATGAGCAGTTCTTC,CASSFQRGLAAPYNEQFF
-,TRBJ1-5,TRBD1,TRBV28,TGTGCCAGCAGTATCCCGGACAGGGACAATCAGCCCCAGCATTTT,CASSIPDRDNQPQHF
-,TRBJ2-5,-,TRBV6-1,TGTGCCAGCAGTGATTTAGGGGTCCTCAAGACCCAGTACTTC,CASSDLGVLKTQYF
-,TRBJ2-2,-,TRBV27,TGTGCCAGCAGCCGGGGGACTCGGAACACCGGGGAGCTGTTTTTT,CASSRGTRNTGELFF
-,TRBJ1-5,-,TRBV4-1,TGCGCCAGCAGCCAAGAAGGGCGAGGGAAGGGCAATCAGCCCCAGCATTTT,CASSQEGRGKGNQPQHF
-,TRBJ2-7,-,TRBV28,TGTGCCAGCAGTTTATTCCTCAGGGGAGGGTCCTACGAGCAGTACTTC,CASSLFLRGGSYEQYF
-,TRBJ2-5,TRBD2,TRBV20-1,TGCAGTGCTACGCGGGACTACTTTAACTTC,CSATRDYFNF
-,TRBJ1-5,-,TRBV10-3,TGTGCCATCAGTGAGGAAGACAGCTATCAGCCCCAGCATTTT,CAISEEDSYQPQHF
-,TRBJ1-5,-,TRBV19,TGTGCCAGTAGTGGGGCCCGGGGCAATCAGCCCCAGCATTTT,CASSGARGNQPQHF
-,TRBJ2-1,TRBD2,TRBV13,TGTGCCAGCAGCCCGGAGGGTAGCGGGAGGTTTGAGCAGTTCTTC,CASSPEGSGRFEQFF
few,TRBJ1-1,TRBD1,TRBV28,TGTGCCAGCTATACGACAGGGATAGGAATGAACACTGAAGCTTTCTTT,CASYTTGIGMNTEAFF
-,TRBJ2-7,-,TRBV7-6,TGTGCCAGCAGCTCCCCACGATCACAGGAAGGTTACGAGCAGTACTTC,CASSSPRSQEGYEQYF
-,TRBJ1-5,-,TRBV6-4,TGTGCCAGCAGAGGGGGAGAGCCCGATAGCAATCAGCCCCAGCATTTT,CASRGGEPDSNQPQHF